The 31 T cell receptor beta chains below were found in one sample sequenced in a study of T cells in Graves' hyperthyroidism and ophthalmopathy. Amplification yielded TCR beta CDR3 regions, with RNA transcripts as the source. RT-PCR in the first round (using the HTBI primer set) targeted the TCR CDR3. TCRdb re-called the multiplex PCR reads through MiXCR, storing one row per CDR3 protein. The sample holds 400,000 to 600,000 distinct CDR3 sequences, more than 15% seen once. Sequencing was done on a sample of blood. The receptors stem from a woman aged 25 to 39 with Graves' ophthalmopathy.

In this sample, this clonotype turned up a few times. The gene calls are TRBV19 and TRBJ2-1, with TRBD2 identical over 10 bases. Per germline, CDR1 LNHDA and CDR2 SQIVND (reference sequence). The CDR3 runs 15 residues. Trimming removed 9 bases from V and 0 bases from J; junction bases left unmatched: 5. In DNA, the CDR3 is TGTGCCAGCGGAGCGGGAGGGCTCTCCTACAATGAGCAGTTCTTC. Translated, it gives CASGAGGLSYNEQFF.

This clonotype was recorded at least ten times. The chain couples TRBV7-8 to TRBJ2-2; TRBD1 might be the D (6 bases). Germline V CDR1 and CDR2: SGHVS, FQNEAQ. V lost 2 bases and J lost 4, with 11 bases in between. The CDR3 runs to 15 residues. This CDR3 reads CASSLLQGRTGELFF. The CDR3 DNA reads TGTGCCAGCAGCTTATTGCAGGGGCGCACCGGGGAGCTGTTTTTT.

The CDR3 region is CSASDPSTDTQYF. CDR3 in DNA: TGCAGTGCTAGCGACCCTAGCACAGATACGCAGTATTTT. The V and J genes are TRBV20-1 and TRBJ2-3, with D hard to call. Germline-derived CDR1 and CDR2 are DFQATT and SNEGSKA (reference sequence). V lost 3 bases and J 0 bases, leaving 7 bases between the germline ends. This CDR3 is built from 13 residues.

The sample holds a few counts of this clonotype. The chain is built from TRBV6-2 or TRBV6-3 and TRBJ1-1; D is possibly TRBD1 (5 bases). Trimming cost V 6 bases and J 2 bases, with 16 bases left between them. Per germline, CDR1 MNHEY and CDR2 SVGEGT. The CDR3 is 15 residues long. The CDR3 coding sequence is TGTGCCAGCAGAGGCGAATGGGACGCAAACACTGAAGCTTTCTTT. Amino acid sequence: CASRGEWDANTEAFF.

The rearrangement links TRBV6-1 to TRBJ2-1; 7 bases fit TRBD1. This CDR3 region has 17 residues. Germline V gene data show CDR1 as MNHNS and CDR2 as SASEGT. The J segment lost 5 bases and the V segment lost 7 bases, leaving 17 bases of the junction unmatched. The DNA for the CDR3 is TGTGCCAGCAACCCGTACCTCGGACAGGCCGAACACAATGAGCAGTTCTTC. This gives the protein CASNPYLGQAEHNEQFF.

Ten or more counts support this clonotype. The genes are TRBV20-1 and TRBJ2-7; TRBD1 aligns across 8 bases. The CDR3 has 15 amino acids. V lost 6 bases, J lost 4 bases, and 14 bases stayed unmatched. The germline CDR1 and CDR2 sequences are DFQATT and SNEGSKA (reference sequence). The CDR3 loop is CSAPGRQTGVYEQYF. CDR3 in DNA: TGCAGTGCCCCGGGGAGACAGACAGGGGTTTACGAGCAGTACTTC.

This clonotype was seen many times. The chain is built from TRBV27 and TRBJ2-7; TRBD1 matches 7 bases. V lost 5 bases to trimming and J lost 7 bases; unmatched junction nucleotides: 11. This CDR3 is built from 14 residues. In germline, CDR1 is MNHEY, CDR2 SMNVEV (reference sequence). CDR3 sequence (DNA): TGTGCCAGCAGTACTATGGACAGGTTGAGAGAGCAGTACTTC. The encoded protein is CASSTMDRLREQYF.

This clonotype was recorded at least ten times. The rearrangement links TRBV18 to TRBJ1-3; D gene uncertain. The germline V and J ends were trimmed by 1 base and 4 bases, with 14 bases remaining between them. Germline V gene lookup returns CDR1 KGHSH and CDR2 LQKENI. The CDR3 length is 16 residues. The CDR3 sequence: CASSPLSDARGNTIYF. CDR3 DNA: TGTGCCAGCTCACCACTTTCGGACGCGCGCGGAAACACCATATATTTT. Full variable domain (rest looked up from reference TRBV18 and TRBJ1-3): NAGVMQNPRHLVRRRGQEARLRCSPMKGHSHVYWYRQLPEEGLKFMVYLQKENIIDESGMPKERFSAEFPKEGPSILRIQQVVRGDSAAYFCASSPLSDARGNTIYFGEGSWLTVV.

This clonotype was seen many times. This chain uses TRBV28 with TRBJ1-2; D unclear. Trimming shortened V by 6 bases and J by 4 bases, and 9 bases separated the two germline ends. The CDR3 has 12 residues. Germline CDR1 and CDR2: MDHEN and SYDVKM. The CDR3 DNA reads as TGTGCCAGCAGGGAACCTATCTATGGCTACACCTTC. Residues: CASREPIYGYTF.

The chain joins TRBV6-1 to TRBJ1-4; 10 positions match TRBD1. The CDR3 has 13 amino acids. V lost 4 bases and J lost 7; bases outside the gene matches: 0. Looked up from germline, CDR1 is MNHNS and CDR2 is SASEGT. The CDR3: CASSGDRGEKLFF. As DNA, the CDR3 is TGTGCCAGCAGTGGGGACAGGGGTGAAAAACTGTTTTTT.

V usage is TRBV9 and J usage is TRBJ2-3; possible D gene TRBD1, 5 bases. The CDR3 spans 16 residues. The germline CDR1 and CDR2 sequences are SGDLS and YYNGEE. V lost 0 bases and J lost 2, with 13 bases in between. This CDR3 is CASSVAIRGSTDTQYF. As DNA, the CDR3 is TGTGCCAGCAGCGTAGCCATAAGGGGCTCCACAGATACGCAGTATTTT.

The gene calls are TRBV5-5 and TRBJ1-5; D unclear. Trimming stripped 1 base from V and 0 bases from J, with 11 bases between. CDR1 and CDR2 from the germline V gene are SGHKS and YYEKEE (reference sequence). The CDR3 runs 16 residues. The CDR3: CASSLSWQYSNQPQHF. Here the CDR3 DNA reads TGTGCCAGCAGCTTGTCTTGGCAGTATAGCAATCAGCCCCAGCATTTT.

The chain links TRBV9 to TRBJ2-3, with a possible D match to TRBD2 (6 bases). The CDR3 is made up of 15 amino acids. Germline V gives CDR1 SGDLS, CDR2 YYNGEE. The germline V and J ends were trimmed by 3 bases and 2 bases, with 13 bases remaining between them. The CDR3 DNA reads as TGTGCCAGCAGCGGGGGGGTCGTGTCCACAGATACGCAGTATTTT. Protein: CASSGGVVSTDTQYF.

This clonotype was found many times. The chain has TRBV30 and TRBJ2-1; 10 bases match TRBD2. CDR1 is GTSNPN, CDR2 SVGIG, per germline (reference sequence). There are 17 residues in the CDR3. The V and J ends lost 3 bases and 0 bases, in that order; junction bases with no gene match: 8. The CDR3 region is CAWSAPLAGYSYNEQFF. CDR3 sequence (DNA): TGTGCCTGGAGCGCCCCACTAGCGGGATACTCCTACAATGAGCAGTTCTTC.

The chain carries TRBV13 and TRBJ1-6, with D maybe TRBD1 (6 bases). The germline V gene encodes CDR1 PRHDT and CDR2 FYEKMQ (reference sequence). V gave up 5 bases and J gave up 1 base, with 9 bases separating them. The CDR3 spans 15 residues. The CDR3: CASSAQGSYNSPLHF. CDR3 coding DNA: TGTGCCAGCAGCGCACAGGGTTCCTATAATTCACCCCTCCACTTT.

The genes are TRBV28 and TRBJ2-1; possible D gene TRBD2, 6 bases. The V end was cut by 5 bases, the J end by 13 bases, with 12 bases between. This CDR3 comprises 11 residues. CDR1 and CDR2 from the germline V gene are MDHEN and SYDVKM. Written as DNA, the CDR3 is TGTGCCAGCAGTGGGGGGAGGCATCAGTTCTTC. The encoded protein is CASSGGRHQFF.

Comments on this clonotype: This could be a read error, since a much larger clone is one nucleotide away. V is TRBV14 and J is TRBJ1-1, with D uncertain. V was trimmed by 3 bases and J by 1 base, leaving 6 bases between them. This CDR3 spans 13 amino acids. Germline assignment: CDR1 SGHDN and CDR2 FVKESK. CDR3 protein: CASSQKRNTEAFF. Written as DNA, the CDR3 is TGTGCCAGCAGCCAGAAGAGGAACACTGAAGCTTTCTTT.

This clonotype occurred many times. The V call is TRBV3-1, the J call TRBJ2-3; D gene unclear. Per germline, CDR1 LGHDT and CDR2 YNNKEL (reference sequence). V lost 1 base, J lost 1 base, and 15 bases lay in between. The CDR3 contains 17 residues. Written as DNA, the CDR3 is TGTGCCAGCAGCCAAGCTAGATCGGACGGAGGCACAGATACGCAGTATTTT. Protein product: CASSQARSDGGTDTQYF.

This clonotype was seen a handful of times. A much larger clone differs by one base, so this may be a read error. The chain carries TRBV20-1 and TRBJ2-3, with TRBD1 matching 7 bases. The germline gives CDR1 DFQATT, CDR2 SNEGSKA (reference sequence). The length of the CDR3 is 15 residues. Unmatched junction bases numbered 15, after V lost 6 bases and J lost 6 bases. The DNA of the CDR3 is TGCAGTGCGCGGACAGGACTCAGAGACGGGGATACGCAGTATTTT. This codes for CSARTGLRDGDTQYF.

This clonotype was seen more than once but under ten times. CDR3 in amino acids: CSVQPSGPPGELFF. CDR3 coding DNA: TGCAGCGTTCAACCGAGCGGTCCACCCGGGGAGCTGTTTTTT. The rearrangement uses TRBV29-1 and TRBJ2-2, with D maybe TRBD2 (5 bases). Germline CDR1 reads SQVTM; CDR2 reads ANQGSEA. The CDR3 runs 14 residues. Trimming took off 5 bases at V and 6 bases at J, with 16 bases between the two ends.

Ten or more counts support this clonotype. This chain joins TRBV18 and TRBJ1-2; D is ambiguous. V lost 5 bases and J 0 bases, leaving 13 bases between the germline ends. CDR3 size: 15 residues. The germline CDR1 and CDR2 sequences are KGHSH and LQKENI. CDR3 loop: CASSSDRRANYGYTF. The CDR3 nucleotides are TGTGCCAGCTCATCTGACCGCAGAGCTAACTATGGCTACACCTTC. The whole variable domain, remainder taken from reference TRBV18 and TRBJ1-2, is NAGVMQNPRHLVRRRGQEARLRCSPMKGHSHVYWYRQLPEEGLKFMVYLQKENIIDESGMPKERFSAEFPKEGPSILRIQQVVRGDSAAYFCASSSDRRANYGYTFGSGTRLTVV.

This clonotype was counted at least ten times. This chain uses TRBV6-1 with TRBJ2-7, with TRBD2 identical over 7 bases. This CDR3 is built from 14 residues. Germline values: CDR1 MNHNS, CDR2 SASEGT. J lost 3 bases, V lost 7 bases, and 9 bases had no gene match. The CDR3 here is CASKKLAELYEQYF. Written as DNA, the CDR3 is TGTGCCAGCAAAAAGCTAGCGGAACTCTACGAGCAGTACTTC.

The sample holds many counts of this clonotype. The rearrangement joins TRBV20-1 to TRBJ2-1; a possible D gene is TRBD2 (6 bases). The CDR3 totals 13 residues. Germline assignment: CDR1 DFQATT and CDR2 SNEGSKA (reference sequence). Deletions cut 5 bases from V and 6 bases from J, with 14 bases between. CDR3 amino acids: CSAVAAGSNEQFF. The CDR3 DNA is TGCAGTGCTGTAGCGGCTGGGTCCAATGAGCAGTTCTTC.

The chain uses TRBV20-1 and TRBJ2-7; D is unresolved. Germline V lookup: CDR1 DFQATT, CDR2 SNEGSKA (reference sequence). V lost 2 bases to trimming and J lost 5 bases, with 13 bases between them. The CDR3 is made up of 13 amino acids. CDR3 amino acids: CSARSIRNNEQYF. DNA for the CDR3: TGCAGTGCTAGATCCATTAGAAACAACGAGCAGTACTTC.

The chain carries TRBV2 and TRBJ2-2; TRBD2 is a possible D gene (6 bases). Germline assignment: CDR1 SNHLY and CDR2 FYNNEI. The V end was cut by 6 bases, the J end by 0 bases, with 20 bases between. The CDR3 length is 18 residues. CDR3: CASRSGLASGPNTGELFF. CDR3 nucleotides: TGTGCCAGCAGGTCGGGCTTGGCGAGCGGGCCGAACACCGGGGAGCTGTTTTTT.

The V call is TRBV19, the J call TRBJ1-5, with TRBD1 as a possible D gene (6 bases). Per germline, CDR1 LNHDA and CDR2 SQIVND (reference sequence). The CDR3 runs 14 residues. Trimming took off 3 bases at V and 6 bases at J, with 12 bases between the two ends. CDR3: CASSISGHSQPQHF. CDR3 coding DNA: TGTGCCAGTAGTATCTCGGGACACAGTCAGCCCCAGCATTTT.

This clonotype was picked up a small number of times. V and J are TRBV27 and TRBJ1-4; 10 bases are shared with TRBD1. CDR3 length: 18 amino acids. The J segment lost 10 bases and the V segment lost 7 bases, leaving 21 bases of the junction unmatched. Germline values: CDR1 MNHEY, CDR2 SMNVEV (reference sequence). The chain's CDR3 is CASKPTSDRGLIIGKLFF. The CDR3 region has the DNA TGTGCCAGCAAACCTACAAGCGACAGGGGGCTCATAATAGGAAAACTGTTTTTT.

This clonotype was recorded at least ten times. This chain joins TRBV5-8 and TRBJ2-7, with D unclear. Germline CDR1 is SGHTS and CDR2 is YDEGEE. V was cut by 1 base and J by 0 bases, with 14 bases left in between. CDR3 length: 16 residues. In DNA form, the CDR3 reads TGTGCCAGCAGCTTGATCGGCTCAAGAGCCTCCTACGAGCAGTACTTC. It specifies CASSLIGSRASYEQYF.

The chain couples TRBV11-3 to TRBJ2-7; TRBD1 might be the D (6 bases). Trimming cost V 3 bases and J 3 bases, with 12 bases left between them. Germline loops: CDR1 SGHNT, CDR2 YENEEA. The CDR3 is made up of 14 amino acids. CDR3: CASSFLRQDYEQYF. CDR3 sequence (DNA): TGTGCCAGCAGCTTTTTAAGACAGGACTACGAGCAGTACTTC. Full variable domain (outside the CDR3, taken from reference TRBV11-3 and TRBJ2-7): EAGVVQSPRYKIIEKKQPVAFWCNPISGHNTLYWYLQNLGQGPELLIRYENEEAVDDSQLPKDRFSAERLKGVDSTLKIQPAELGDSAVYLCASSFLRQDYEQYFGPGTRLTVT.

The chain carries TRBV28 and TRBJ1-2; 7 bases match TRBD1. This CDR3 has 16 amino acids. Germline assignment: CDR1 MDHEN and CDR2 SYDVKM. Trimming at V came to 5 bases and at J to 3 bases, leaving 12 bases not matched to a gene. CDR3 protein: CASSEPSQGRYYGYTF. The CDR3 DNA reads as TGTGCCAGCAGTGAGCCCTCACAGGGGCGCTACTATGGCTACACCTTC.

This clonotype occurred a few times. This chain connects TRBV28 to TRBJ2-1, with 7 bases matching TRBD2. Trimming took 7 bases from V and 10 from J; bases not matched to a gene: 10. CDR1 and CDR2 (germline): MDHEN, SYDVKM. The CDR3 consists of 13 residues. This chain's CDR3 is CASTLSGSKEQFF. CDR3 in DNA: TGTGCCAGCACTCTTAGCGGGTCTAAAGAGCAGTTCTTC.